These 18 T cell receptor beta chains came from one sample sequenced in a study of blood T cell repertoires in COVID-19 (TCRdb year 2020). The library was produced with the immunoSEQ multiplex PCR assay. Drawn from immuneACCESS, this table holds only the in-frame rearrangements with V and J called that TCRdb kept. Clones are partly lost; checked studies trace under half to an unresolved V gene and leave the rest unexplained. The sample includes roughly 170,000 clones, with more than 75% observed a single time. The top ten clones comprise less than 3% of the sample. Sequenced: peripheral blood. The receptors were gathered from a man aged 40-55 years with active or convalescent COVID-19.

This CDR3 is CASTPEIRSTEAFF. The CDR3 DNA reads as TGTGCCAGCACCCCTGAGATACGGAGCACTGAAGCTTTCTTT. The chain couples TRBV7-2 to TRBJ1-1; D is undetermined. Germline-derived CDR1 and CDR2 are SGHTA and FQGNSA. The CDR3 is 14 residues long. V lost 7 bases and J lost 4, with 16 bases in between.

The CDR3 nucleotides are TGTGCCAGCAGTGAGGGGACTAGCAACAATGAGCAGTTCTTC. Translated: CASSEGTSNNEQFF. This rearrangement joins TRBV6-4 to TRBJ2-1; TRBD2 aligns across 9 bases. The CDR3 has 14 amino acids. The J segment lost 5 bases and the V segment lost 3 bases, leaving 2 bases of the junction unmatched. Germline CDR1 reads MRHNA; CDR2 reads SNTAGT.

This clone showed up just once. The chain employs TRBV6-1 and TRBJ1-6; D unresolved. The V end was cut by 2 bases, the J end by 7 bases, with 12 bases between. This CDR3 region has 15 residues. CDR1 is MNHNS and CDR2 is SASEGT in the germline V gene. The CDR3 loop reads CASSEPPGLNSPLHF. CDR3 in DNA: TGTGCCAGCAGTGAACCCCCGGGTCTCAATTCACCCCTCCACTTT.

The V gene is TRBV7-2, the J gene TRBJ2-3; the match to TRBD2 covers 8 bases. With V trimmed by 5 bases and J by 7 bases, 8 bases remained unmatched. This CDR3 region has 14 residues. Germline loops: CDR1 SGHTA, CDR2 FQGNSA. The CDR3 sequence: CASSPPGGRNTQYF. CDR3 sequence (DNA): TGTGCCAGCAGCCCCCCGGGGGGGCGGAATACGCAGTATTTT.

This clone was observed a single time. This chain links TRBV28 with TRBJ1-6; D call uncertain. CDR1 MDHEN and CDR2 SYDVKM come from the germline V gene. The CDR3 extends over 12 amino acids. V dropped 6 bases and J dropped 9 bases, with 9 bases sitting between them. CDR3 DNA sequence: TGTGCCAGCAGCTCCGGGAGTTCACCCCTCCACTTT. Amino acid sequence: CASSSGSSPLHF.

This chain connects TRBV7-9 to TRBJ1-2; perhaps TRBD1 as D (6 bases). This CDR3 is 12 amino acids long. V lost 3 bases to trimming and J lost 7 bases, with 9 bases between them. Germline CDR1 reads SEHNR; CDR2 reads FQNEAQ (reference sequence). The CDR3 protein is CASSLDSRGYTF. CDR3 sequence (DNA): TGTGCCAGCAGCTTGGACAGTCGTGGCTACACCTTC.

The CDR3 sequence: CASSSTGLSLPSTDTQYF. CDR3 nucleotide sequence: TGTGCCAGCAGCTCGACGGGACTATCACTCCCTAGCACAGATACGCAGTATTTT. V usage is TRBV14 and J usage is TRBJ2-3; 7 bases are a match to TRBD2. Per germline, CDR1 SGHDN and CDR2 FVKESK. This CDR3 has 18 residues. V gave up 5 bases and J gave up 0 bases; unmatched junction bases: 14. The variable domain in full, with the rest retrieved from reference TRBV14 and TRBJ2-3, is EAGVTQFPSHSVIEKGQTVTLRCDPISGHDNLYWYRRVMGKEIKFLLHFVKESKQDESGMPNNRFLAERTGGTYSTLKVQPAELEDSGVYFCASSSTGLSLPSTDTQYFGPGTRLTVL.

This chain uses TRBV12-3 or TRBV12-4 with TRBJ1-2; 9 bases agree with TRBD1. This CDR3 is 13 amino acids long. The V segment lost 6 bases and the J segment 7 bases; nucleotides outside the gene matches: 6. CDR3 amino acids: CASRDRGPSGYTF. As DNA, the CDR3 is TGTGCCAGCAGGGACAGGGGCCCTTCTGGCTACACCTTC.

V is TRBV18 and J is TRBJ2-2; 13 nucleotides match TRBD2. This CDR3 is 15 amino acids long. J was trimmed by 6 bases and V by 3 bases; bases with no gene match: 1. Looked up from germline, CDR1 is KGHSH and CDR2 is LQKENI. CDR3 coding DNA: TGTGCCAGCTCACCGGGGACTAGCGGGGCCGGGGAGCTGTTTTTT. Encoded protein: CASSPGTSGAGELFF.

The chain employs TRBV27 and TRBJ2-5, with 7 nucleotides matching TRBD2. There are 14 residues in the CDR3. CDR1 and CDR2 (germline): MNHEY, SMNVEV (reference sequence). The ends lost 6 bases at V and 3 bases at J; junction bases unmatched: 7. CDR3 DNA: TGTGCCAGCAGGCCACTGGGGGGGAAAGAGACCCAGTACTTC. Protein sequence: CASRPLGGKETQYF.

The chain couples TRBV14 to TRBJ2-7; 9 bases agree with TRBD1. This CDR3 region has 12 residues. Losses at the gene ends were 6 bases for V and 4 bases for J; bases not matched to a gene: 1. CDR1 is SGHDN and CDR2 is FVKESK in the germline V gene. Here the CDR3 DNA reads TGTGCCAGCAGGGACAGGGGTTACGAGCAGTACTTC. This codes for CASRDRGYEQYF.

The V call is TRBV27, the J call TRBJ2-7, with 9 positions matching TRBD2. The CDR3 spans 16 residues. Germline-derived CDR1 and CDR2 are MNHEY and SMNVEV (reference sequence). V was pared by 4 bases and J by 1 base, with 8 bases of the junction left unmatched. CDR3 sequence: CASSSSGGLLSYEQYF. CDR3 in DNA: TGTGCCAGCAGTTCGAGCGGGGGGCTGTTATCCTACGAGCAGTACTTC.

The chain couples TRBV7-8 to TRBJ1-5, with D hard to call. Trimming left V 4 bases short and J 0 bases short, with 4 bases between. Germline V gene sequence: CDR1 SGHVS, CDR2 FQNEAQ. The CDR3 has 13 residues. As DNA, the CDR3 is TGTGCCAGCAGCTCCAATAGCAATCAGCCCCAGCATTTT. Protein product: CASSSNSNQPQHF.

V is TRBV6-2 or TRBV6-3 and J is TRBJ2-2; 9 bases align to TRBD2. This CDR3 has 18 amino acids. Trimming cost V 2 bases and J 1 base; bases outside gene matches: 8. The germline gives CDR1 MNHEY, CDR2 SVGEGT. This chain's CDR3 is CASSYPPLAGLNTGELFF. CDR3 sequence (DNA): TGTGCCAGCAGTTACCCCCCTCTAGCGGGGCTGAACACCGGGGAGCTGTTTTTT.

V and J are TRBV11-3 and TRBJ2-6, with 7 bases identical to TRBD2. With 4 bases clipped from V and 0 bases from J, the junction kept 9 bases outside the gene matches. Germline V gene lookup returns CDR1 SGHNT and CDR2 YENEEA. CDR3 length: 18 residues. CDR3 loop: CASSSGEGRGSGANVLTF. CDR3 DNA: TGTGCCAGCAGCTCCGGGGAGGGGAGGGGCTCTGGGGCCAACGTCCTGACTTTC.

The chain uses TRBV15 and TRBJ2-7; TRBD1 matches 8 bases. The CDR3 has 15 amino acids. With V trimmed by 0 bases and J by 4 bases, 5 bases remained unmatched. Germline V gene sequence: CDR1 LNHNV, CDR2 YYDKDF (reference sequence). In DNA, the CDR3 is TGTGCCACCAGCAGAGAATCACAGGGGGGTTACGAGCAGTACTTC. Its translation is CATSRESQGGYEQYF.

The chain links TRBV10-2 to TRBJ1-5, with D possibly matching TRBD1 (5 bases). The CDR3 consists of 13 residues. Per germline, CDR1 WSHSY and CDR2 SAAADI. The ends were cut back, 3 bases at V and 5 bases at J, with 8 bases in the middle. Written as DNA, the CDR3 is TGCGCCAGCAGTGACCAGGGCCATCAGCCCCAGCATTTT. Amino acid sequence: CASSDQGHQPQHF.

This rearrangement joins TRBV5-1 to TRBJ1-5, with 7 positions matching TRBD1. This CDR3 spans 14 amino acids. The V segment lost 4 bases and the J segment 7 bases; nucleotides outside the gene matches: 8. Germline lookup yields CDR1 SGHRS and CDR2 YFSETQ. CDR3 nucleotides: TGCGCCAGCAGCCCAACGACAGGGTACCAGCCCCAGCATTTT. Its protein product is CASSPTTGYQPQHF.